The source of this T cell receptor (beta chain) is a study of CD8+CD57+ T cells in acquired aplastic anemia. Profiling of TCR beta VDJ combinations and CDR3 sequences used genomic DNA as template. TCRdb re-called the reads through MiXCR, storing one row per CDR3 protein. Altogether under 250,000 distinct CDR3 sequences are present, 34% being singletons, with the ten largest covering about 1.1%. CDR1 is SNHLY and CDR2 is FYNNEI in the germline V gene. The CDR3 spans 11 residues. V lost 7 bases and J 3 bases, leaving 5 bases between the germline ends. This clonotype has a count of ten or more. This TCR was recovered from a human donor in good health, serving as a control. The sequenced material came from sorted CD4+, CD8+, or CD8+CD57+ T cells (not recorded which) from PBMCs. The rearrangement links TRBV2 to TRBJ2-3; D gene unclear. The CDR3 here is CASTETDTQYF. The CDR3 nucleotides are TGTGCCAGCACCGAAACAGATACGCAGTATTTT.